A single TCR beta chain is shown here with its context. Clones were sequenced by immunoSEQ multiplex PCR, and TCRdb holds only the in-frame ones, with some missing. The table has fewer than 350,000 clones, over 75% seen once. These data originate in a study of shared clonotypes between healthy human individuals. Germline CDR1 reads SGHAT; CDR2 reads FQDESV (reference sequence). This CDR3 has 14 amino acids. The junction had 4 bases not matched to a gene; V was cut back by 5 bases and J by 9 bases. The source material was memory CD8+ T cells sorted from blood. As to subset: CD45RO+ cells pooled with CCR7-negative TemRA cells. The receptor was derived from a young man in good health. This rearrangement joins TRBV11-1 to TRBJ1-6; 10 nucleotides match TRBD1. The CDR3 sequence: CASSNDRGPSPLHF. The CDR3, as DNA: TGTGCCAGCAGCAACGACAGGGGGCCTTCACCCCTCCACTTT.